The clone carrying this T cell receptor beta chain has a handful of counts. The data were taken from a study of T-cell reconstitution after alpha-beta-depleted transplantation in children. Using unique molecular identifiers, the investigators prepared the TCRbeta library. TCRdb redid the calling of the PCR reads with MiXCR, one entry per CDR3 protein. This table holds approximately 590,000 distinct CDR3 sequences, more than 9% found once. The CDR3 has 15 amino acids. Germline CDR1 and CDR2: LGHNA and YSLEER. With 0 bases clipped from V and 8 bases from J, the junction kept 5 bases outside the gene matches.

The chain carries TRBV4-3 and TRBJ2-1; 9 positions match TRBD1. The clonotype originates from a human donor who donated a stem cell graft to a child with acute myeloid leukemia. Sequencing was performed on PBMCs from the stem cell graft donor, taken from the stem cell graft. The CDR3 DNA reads TGCGCCAGCAGCCAAGAAAGCGGGACAGGGCATGAGCAGTTCTTC. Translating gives CASSQESGTGHEQFF.